This TCR beta chain comes out of a study of shared clonotypes between healthy human individuals. Turning to the study itself: Participating donors consisted of two women and a few men aged 18 to 49. Regarding the study as a whole: Relative to memory subsets, naive subsets generally showed larger estimated richness. Sampling was confined to blood; repertoires within tissues likely differ.

The protocol was immunoSEQ multiplex PCR, while the TCRdb copy is restricted to in-frame clones and leaves out a portion. Of roughly 2.1 million clones in the sample, approximately 94% are singletons; the top ten hold about 1.5%. Germline loops: CDR1 SQVTM, CDR2 ANQGSEA. V shed 6 bases and J shed 2 bases, with 14 bases lying between them. There are 13 residues in the CDR3. It was CD45RO-negative cells, positively selected for CCR7, that made up naive CD8 cells, with terminally differentiated effector memory CD45RA+ cells excluded. Details on this clone: Its antigen remains unknown.

The specimen was naive CD8+ T cells from PBMCs. The receptor comes from a young man in good health. Some clones in this sample may be carry-over from other donors' samples. This chain connects TRBV29-1 to TRBJ2-7, with D uncertain. As DNA, the CDR3 is TGCAGCGTCGGACGTCCTGGGGCCTACGAGCAGTACTTC. This sequence encodes CSVGRPGAYEQYF.